Listed below are T cell receptor beta chains from one sample, sequenced in a study of T-cell memory formation after mild COVID-19. TCRdb reanalysed the 5' RACE reads using MiXCR and keeps one entry per CDR3 protein. The data contain roughly 45,000 distinct CDR3 sequences, around a quarter of them singletons. The sample taken for sequencing was PBMCs or a T cell subset sorted from them (not recorded which). These receptors were collected from a man aged 18 to 29 who had mild COVID-19 (a few samples of this study predate the infection). Cell type and time point are not known. The CDR3 runs from the conserved cysteine through the conserved F or W. The D gene is left open where the match is weak. Size is stated for part of the rows, as once, few or many counts, or as a class when the clone is expanded.

V gene,clone size,J gene,D gene,CDR3 protein,CDR3 DNA
TRBV6-4,NA,TRBJ1-2,NA,CASSEFVWGPGYTF,TGTGCCAGCAGTGAATTTGTTTGGGGGCCAGGCTACACCTTC
TRBV5-1,NA,TRBJ2-1,NA,CASRRDARIGVNEQFF,TGCGCCAGCAGAAGGGACGCTAGAATAGGAGTAAATGAGCAGTTCTTC
TRBV18,many,TRBJ2-3,TRBD2,CASSPTSATTTDTQYF,TGTGCCAGCTCGCCGACTAGCGCCACCACCACAGATACGCAGTATTTT
TRBV5-1,few,TRBJ2-3,NA,CASSAGLRADTQYF,TGCGCCAGCAGCGCGGGACTTCGGGCAGATACGCAGTATTTT
TRBV29-1,once,TRBJ2-1,TRBD2,CSGRRRTSGGYNEQFF,TGCAGCGGCCGAAGACGGACTAGCGGGGGGTACAATGAGCAGTTCTTC
TRBV5-4,few,TRBJ2-1,TRBD2,CASRTSGGGEQFF,TGTGCCAGCAGGACTAGCGGGGGGGGTGAGCAGTTCTTC
TRBV10-3,few,TRBJ1-5,NA,CAISGGNQPQHF,TGTGCCATCAGTGGGGGCAATCAGCCCCAGCATTTT
TRBV7-9,NA,TRBJ2-2,NA,CASSLGPTELFF,TGTGCCAGCAGCTTAGGTCCGACGGAGCTGTTTTTT
TRBV7-8,few,TRBJ2-1,TRBD2,CASSFGLAGAYNEQFF,TGTGCCAGCAGCTTCGGACTAGCGGGGGCTTACAATGAGCAGTTCTTC
TRBV4-1,NA,TRBJ2-5,TRBD1,CASSYRQGRLQETQYF,TGCGCCAGCAGCTACAGACAGGGAAGGTTACAAGAGACCCAGTACTTC
TRBV6-2/TRBV6-3,NA,TRBJ2-2,NA,CASSYSGGSNTGELFF,TGTGCCAGCAGTTACTCCGGGGGCTCGAACACCGGGGAGCTGTTTTTT
TRBV7-9,NA,TRBJ1-2,NA,CASSLRSDYTF,TGTGCCAGCAGCCTAAGGTCAGACTACACCTTC
TRBV4-2,NA,TRBJ2-5,TRBD2,CASSQVVAGGPGQETQYF,TGTGCCAGCAGCCAAGTAGTAGCGGGGGGGCCTGGACAAGAGACCCAGTACTTC
TRBV4-1,NA,TRBJ2-2,NA,CASSQGSGTGELFF,TGCGCCAGCAGCCAAGGGTCGGGGACCGGGGAGCTGTTTTTT
TRBV4-1,NA,TRBJ2-2,TRBD1,CASSQDRGPNTGELFF,TGCGCCAGCAGCCAAGACAGGGGGCCCAACACCGGGGAGCTGTTTTTT
TRBV7-9,NA,TRBJ1-2,NA,CASSSAGQNYGYTF,TGTGCCAGCAGCTCGGCAGGGCAGAACTATGGCTACACCTTC
TRBV6-4,many,TRBJ2-3,TRBD2,CASSDSSGGTDTQYF,TGTGCCAGCAGTGACTCGAGCGGGGGCACAGATACGCAGTATTTT
TRBV6-5,many,TRBJ1-1,NA,CASSFRANTEAFF,TGTGCCAGCAGTTTCCGAGCGAACACTGAAGCTTTCTTT
TRBV9,NA,TRBJ1-2,TRBD1,CASSVDRTGAYGYTF,TGTGCCAGCAGCGTAGATAGGACAGGGGCCTATGGCTACACCTTC
TRBV4-2,many,TRBJ2-3,TRBD2,CASSQDGTSGADTQYF,TGTGCCAGCAGCCAAGATGGGACTAGCGGGGCAGATACGCAGTATTTT
TRBV28,NA,TRBJ2-3,NA,CASRTLIEPGRDTQYF,TGTGCCAGCAGGACCCTCATAGAGCCCGGTAGAGATACGCAGTATTTT
TRBV20-1,NA,TRBJ2-3,NA,CSAPSTRAPRPDTQYF,TGCAGTGCGCCGTCGACTAGAGCCCCACGGCCAGATACGCAGTATTTT
TRBV4-1,few,TRBJ1-2,NA,CASSKASGTRDGYTF,TGCGCCAGCAGCAAAGCCTCAGGGACGAGGGATGGCTACACCTTC
TRBV6-6,once,TRBJ2-7,TRBD2,CASSYRQEGGGVQYF,TGTGCCAGCAGTTACCGTCAAGAGGGCGGGGGAGTTCAGTACTTC
TRBV4-3,NA,TRBJ2-7,TRBD2,CASSQVAGASYEQYF,TGCGCCAGCAGCCAGGTAGCGGGGGCTTCCTACGAGCAGTACTTC